The 29 T cell receptor beta chains presented below share a single source sample, sequenced in a study of T cell responses to AZD1222 COVID-19 vaccine. The method was immunoSEQ multiplex PCR; TCRdb's version includes in-frame clones alone and lacks a portion of them. The top ten clones hold approximately 5.1% of a sample with 140,000 to 150,000 clones, 88% of them seen once. The sequencing here drew on peripheral blood, taken 28 days after the second dose of the MenACWY control vaccine. These receptors came from an adult who received the MenACWY meningococcal vaccine as a control.

The genes are TRBV7-3 and TRBJ1-4; D unclear. The CDR3 is made up of 15 amino acids. Germline V lookup: CDR1 SGHTA, CDR2 FQGTGA. V lost 0 bases and J 2 bases, leaving 7 bases between the germline ends. The CDR3 region has the DNA TGTGCCAGCAGCTTAACCCCTAATACTAATGAAAAACTGTTTTTT. It codes for CASSLTPNTNEKLFF.

This clone was picked up one time. The J gene is TRBJ1-5, the V gene TRBV5-4, with D tentatively TRBD1 (5 bases). Trimming pared 0 bases from V and 2 bases from J, leaving 6 bases between. The V gene's germline CDR1 is SGHNT and CDR2 YYREEE (reference sequence). This CDR3 spans 14 amino acids. CDR3 sequence (DNA): TGTGCCAGCAGCTTGGGAGGGGGCAATCAGCCCCAGCATTTT. Its protein is CASSLGGGNQPQHF. Full variable domain (outside the CDR3, taken from reference TRBV5-4 and TRBJ1-5): ETGVTQSPTHLIKTRGQQVTLRCSSQSGHNTVSWYQQALGQGPQFIFQYYREEENGRGNFPPRFSGLQFPNYSSELNVNALELDDSALYLCASSLGGGNQPQHFGDGTRLSIL.

V usage is TRBV5-6 and J usage is TRBJ2-7; no clear D. Per the germline V gene, CDR1 is SGHDT and CDR2 is YYEEEE. The CDR3 sequence is 15 residues long. V lost 2 bases and J lost 4, with 16 bases in between. CDR3 residues: CASSFSKRRRYEQYF. The CDR3 DNA follows: TGTGCCAGCAGCTTTTCAAAGCGCCGAAGGTACGAGCAGTACTTC. Drawing the rest from reference TRBV5-6 and TRBJ2-7, the complete variable domain is DAGVTQSPTHLIKTRGQQVTLRCSPKSGHDTVSWYQQALGQGPQFIFQYYEEEERQRGNFPDRFSGHQFPNYSSELNVNALLLGDSALYLCASSFSKRRRYEQYFGPGTRLTVT.

The chain recombines TRBV7-3 with TRBJ2-1; 9 nucleotides match TRBD2. The CDR3 has 14 amino acids. With V trimmed by 0 bases and J by 7 bases, 1 base remained unmatched. CDR1 and CDR2 (germline): SGHTA, FQGTGA. The CDR3 region is CASSLTLAGNEQFF. CDR3 nucleotide sequence: TGTGCCAGCAGCTTAACCCTAGCGGGGAATGAGCAGTTCTTC.

This chain joins TRBV28 and TRBJ1-4; D is ambiguous. V was clipped by 4 bases and J by 17 bases, with 14 bases between them. CDR1 and CDR2 (germline): MDHEN, SYDVKM. This CDR3 is built from 11 residues. In DNA form, the CDR3 reads TGTGCCAGCAGTTCCATCCGTAGCTTCTTTTTT. Translation gives CASSSIRSFFF.

The sample holds one count of this clone. V usage is TRBV7-9 and J usage is TRBJ2-6; no clear D. The CDR3 is 13 amino acids. CDR1 is SEHNR, CDR2 FQNEAQ, per germline (reference sequence). The V and J ends lost 5 bases and 2 bases respectively, with 4 bases between them. The CDR3 DNA sequence: TGTGCCAGCAGCGTAACTGGGGCCAACGTCCTGACTTTC. The encoded protein is CASSVTGANVLTF.

This clone was observed a few times. The J gene is TRBJ1-1, the V gene TRBV19, with D unresolved. The V gene's germline CDR1 is LNHDA and CDR2 SQIVND (reference sequence). V lost 7 bases and J 4 bases, leaving 16 bases between the germline ends. This CDR3 spans 14 amino acids. The CDR3 here is CASMGSGLGTEAFF. The CDR3 DNA reads as TGTGCCAGTATGGGCAGCGGCCTAGGCACTGAAGCTTTCTTT.

The rearrangement links TRBV25-1 to TRBJ1-1; D uncertain. The CDR3 has 13 residues. The germline gives CDR1 MGHDK, CDR2 SYGVNS. Trimming shortened V by 0 bases and J by 3 bases, and 5 bases separated the two germline ends. CDR3 protein: CASSEYQDTEAFF. CDR3 sequence (DNA): TGTGCCAGCAGTGAATATCAGGACACTGAAGCTTTCTTT. Full variable domain (rest looked up from reference TRBV25-1 and TRBJ1-1): EADIYQTPRYLVIGTGKKITLECSQTMGHDKMYWYQQDPGMELHLIHYSYGVNSTEKGDLSSESTVSRIRTEHFPLTLESARPSHTSQYLCASSEYQDTEAFFGQGTRLTVV.

V is TRBV9 and J is TRBJ1-2; D is unresolved. In germline, CDR1 is SGDLS, CDR2 YYNGEE. CDR3 length: 11 amino acids. Trimming removed 3 bases at V and 4 bases at J, with 4 bases between. CDR3 in amino acids: CASSASYGYTF. The CDR3 DNA follows: TGTGCCAGCAGCGCGTCCTATGGCTACACCTTC.

This sequence joins TRBV30 and TRBJ1-1; perhaps TRBD1 as D (6 bases). The CDR3 spans 15 residues. V dropped 4 bases and J dropped 7 bases, with 22 bases sitting between them. Germline V CDR1 and CDR2: GTSNPN, SVGIG (reference sequence). This chain's CDR3 is CAWIAPTGGLGEAFF. CDR3 bases: TGTGCCTGGATTGCCCCGACGGGGGGCCTAGGTGAAGCTTTCTTT.

J is TRBJ1-5 and V is TRBV5-5, with a weak D call TRBD1 (5 bases). The germline V gene has CDR1 SGHKS and CDR2 YYEKEE (reference sequence). V was pared by 6 bases and J by 0 bases, with 22 bases between. The CDR3 covers 18 residues. Here the CDR3 DNA reads TGTGCCAGCACCCTGGGGGGGACGGATGCTTATAGCAATCAGCCCCAGCATTTT. This codes for CASTLGGTDAYSNQPQHF.

This sequence joins TRBV5-1 and TRBJ2-5; 8 bases line up with TRBD1. The J segment lost 5 bases and the V segment lost 7 bases, leaving 16 bases of the junction unmatched. Germline V gene lookup returns CDR1 SGHRS and CDR2 YFSETQ. There are 16 residues in the CDR3. CDR3 region: CASWVGQGAILETQYF. The CDR3 nucleotides are TGCGCCAGCTGGGTCGGGCAGGGGGCGATTCTGGAGACCCAGTACTTC.

The chain is built from TRBV7-9 and TRBJ2-5; D gene uncertain. Germline-derived CDR1 and CDR2 are SEHNR and FQNEAQ (reference sequence). There are 12 residues in the CDR3. The V end was cut by 2 bases, the J end by 5 bases, with 6 bases between. CDR3 region: CASSLSEETQYF. The CDR3 DNA sequence: TGTGCCAGCAGCTTATCTGAGGAGACCCAGTACTTC. Looking up the rest from reference TRBV7-9 and TRBJ2-5 gives the full variable domain: DTGVSQNPRHKITKRGQNVTFRCDPISEHNRLYWYRQTLGQGPEFLTYFQNEAQLEKSRLLSDRFSAERPKGSFSTLEIQRTEQGDSAMYLCASSLSEETQYFGPGTRLLVL.

This rearrangement joins TRBV12-3 or TRBV12-4 to TRBJ1-5; unclear D gene. There are 13 residues in the CDR3. The V end lost 5 bases, the J end lost 2 bases, and 7 bases lay between the germline ends. CDR3 loop: CASSSQRNQPQHF. The CDR3 DNA follows: TGTGCCAGCAGTAGCCAACGCAATCAGCCCCAGCATTTT.

This chain connects TRBV27 to TRBJ2-6, with D unresolved. The CDR3 spans 13 residues. The V gene's germline CDR1 is MNHEY and CDR2 SMNVEV (reference sequence). Trimming took 3 bases from V and 2 from J, leaving 2 bases between them. CDR3 bases: TGTGCCAGCAGTTTGGCTGGGGCCAACGTCCTGACTTTC. This codes for CASSLAGANVLTF.

The gene calls are TRBV6-5 and TRBJ2-3, with D perhaps TRBD1 or TRBD2 (5 bases each). The V gene's germline CDR1 is MNHEY and CDR2 SVGAGI. The CDR3 runs to 14 residues. For the CDR3, the DNA is TGTGCGACAGCACTGGGAGCCCGTACAGATACGCAGTATTTT. It is translated as CATALGARTDTQYF.

The chain is built from TRBV6-5 and TRBJ2-2, with D maybe TRBD2 (5 bases). This CDR3 region has 12 residues. Per germline, CDR1 MNHEY and CDR2 SVGAGI. V lost 5 bases and J 7 bases, leaving 8 bases between the germline ends. The CDR3 region is CASSLEGGELFF. The CDR3 DNA reads TGTGCCAGCAGTCTAGAGGGCGGGGAGCTGTTTTTT.

The genes are TRBV6-6 and TRBJ1-1; D remains ambiguous. Germline CDR1 is MNHNY and CDR2 is SVGAGI (reference sequence). Trimming shortened V by 5 bases and J by 0 bases, and 13 bases separated the two germline ends. The CDR3 totals 15 residues. The DNA of the CDR3 is TGTGCCAGCAGTCAACCGACGAGCATGAACACTGAAGCTTTCTTT. Amino acids: CASSQPTSMNTEAFF.

The chain has TRBV18 and TRBJ2-7; 8 positions agree with TRBD1. Germline CDR1 and CDR2: KGHSH and LQKENI. CDR3 size: 14 residues. Losses at the gene ends were 3 bases for V and 7 bases for J; bases not matched to a gene: 8. CDR3 bases: TGTGCCAGCTCACCGCTAAACAGGGGGAAGGAGCAGTACTTC. This gives the protein CASSPLNRGKEQYF.

There are a few counts of this clone. The chain uses TRBV5-1 and TRBJ1-1; D might be TRBD1 (6 bases). V lost 0 bases and J lost 4, with 31 bases in between. This CDR3 has 21 residues. The germline gives CDR1 SGHRS, CDR2 YFSETQ. The CDR3 region is CASSLALRDTARHSSLTEAFF. CDR3 DNA sequence: TGCGCCAGCAGCTTGGCCCTACGGGACACGGCTAGACATTCCTCACTCACTGAAGCTTTCTTT.

The chain combines TRBV6-1 with TRBJ1-1, with a weak D call TRBD1 (6 bases). Per the germline V gene, CDR1 is MNHNS and CDR2 is SASEGT. V was pared by 2 bases and J by 5 bases, with 12 bases between. CDR3 length: 14 amino acids. The CDR3: CASSERGQSTEAFF. In DNA form, the CDR3 reads TGTGCCAGCAGTGAACGAGGACAGAGTACTGAAGCTTTCTTT.

The chain couples TRBV9 to TRBJ2-2; either TRBD1 or TRBD2 may fit D (5 bases each). Germline V gives CDR1 SGDLS, CDR2 YYNGEE. The CDR3 runs 14 residues. The germline V and J ends were trimmed by 0 bases and 8 bases, with 11 bases remaining between them. The CDR3 region has the DNA TGTGCCAGCAGCGTAGGGGACGGATGGGGGGAGCTGTTTTTT. Translation gives CASSVGDGWGELFF.

The chain joins TRBV12-5 to TRBJ2-4; 9 bases line up with TRBD1. Germline trimming cut 3 bases from V and 0 bases from J; bases unmatched to any gene: 9. Germline V gene data show CDR1 as LGHNT and CDR2 as FRNRAP. The CDR3 has 18 residues. CDR3 DNA sequence: TGTGCTAGTGGTTTCGGGACAGGGAAGAATTTAGCCAAAAACATTCAGTACTTC. Residues: CASGFGTGKNLAKNIQYF.

This clone has a single count. The CDR3 loop reads CASSDFLGEKLFF. In nucleotides, the CDR3 is TGTGCCAGCAGTGACTTTTTGGGGGAAAAACTGTTTTTT. The J gene is TRBJ1-4, the V gene TRBV6-4; unclear D gene. Germline values: CDR1 MRHNA, CDR2 SNTAGT. Trimming removed 1 base at V and 8 bases at J, with 8 bases between. This CDR3 spans 13 amino acids.

The chain recombines TRBV27 with TRBJ1-2; D is perhaps TRBD1 (5 bases). The germline CDR1 and CDR2 sequences are MNHEY and SMNVEV (reference sequence). V was shortened by 8 bases and J by 8 bases, with 18 bases between the two germline ends. CDR3 size: 13 residues. CDR3 coding DNA: TGTGCCAGCCGACTAGGAGAGGGGCTAGGCTACACCTTC. It encodes CASRLGEGLGYTF.

This rearrangement joins TRBV19 to TRBJ1-5; D gene uncertain. Germline V gene sequence: CDR1 LNHDA, CDR2 SQIVND (reference sequence). The CDR3 covers 17 residues. V was shortened by 5 bases and J by 0 bases, with 17 bases between the two germline ends. The CDR3 DNA reads as TGTGCCAGTAGTGTTGAACCTTTTCCATATAGCAATCAGCCCCAGCATTTT. Its translation: CASSVEPFPYSNQPQHF.

The chain is built from TRBV11-2 and TRBJ2-2; TRBD2 aligns across 8 bases. The V and J ends lost 6 bases and 0 bases, in that order; junction bases with no gene match: 6. The CDR3 sequence is 16 residues long. The germline V gene encodes CDR1 SGHAT and CDR2 FQNNGV. The CDR3 DNA reads TGTGCCAGCAGTTCCCCGGGAGGGACGAACACCGGGGAGCTGTTTTTT. Its protein is CASSSPGGTNTGELFF.

The chain links TRBV10-3 to TRBJ2-5; 7 nucleotides line up with TRBD1. V trimming: 4 bases; J trimming: 2 bases; junction bases outside the gene matches: 4. Germline V gene data show CDR1 as ENHRY and CDR2 as SYGVKD. There are 14 residues in the CDR3. The CDR3 spells CAISGQGLQETQYF. CDR3 DNA sequence: TGTGCCATCAGTGGACAGGGTCTACAAGAGACCCAGTACTTC.

This chain links TRBV27 with TRBJ2-4, with 9 nucleotides matching TRBD2. The CDR3 runs to 17 residues. Germline V lookup: CDR1 MNHEY, CDR2 SMNVEV (reference sequence). J gave up 4 bases and V 2 bases, and 9 bases lay outside the gene matches. CDR3 bases: TGTGCCAGCAGTTTACGCAAAAGTAGCGGGAGTAAAAACATTCAGTACTTC. As protein: CASSLRKSSGSKNIQYF.